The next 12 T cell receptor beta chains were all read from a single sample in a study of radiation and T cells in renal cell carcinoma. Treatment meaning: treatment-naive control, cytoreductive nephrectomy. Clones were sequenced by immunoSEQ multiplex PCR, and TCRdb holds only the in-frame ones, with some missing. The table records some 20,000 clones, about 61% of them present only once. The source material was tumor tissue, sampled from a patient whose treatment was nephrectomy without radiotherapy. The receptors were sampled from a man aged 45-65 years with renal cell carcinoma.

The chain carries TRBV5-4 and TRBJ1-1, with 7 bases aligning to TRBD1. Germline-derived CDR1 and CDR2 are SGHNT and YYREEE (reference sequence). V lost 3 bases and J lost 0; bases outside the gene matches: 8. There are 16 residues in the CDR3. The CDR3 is CASSYYRGHMNTEAFF. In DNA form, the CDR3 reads TGTGCCAGCAGCTATTACAGGGGACACATGAACACTGAAGCTTTCTTT. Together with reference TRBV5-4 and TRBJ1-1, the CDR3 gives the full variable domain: ETGVTQSPTHLIKTRGQQVTLRCSSQSGHNTVSWYQQALGQGPQFIFQYYREEENGRGNFPPRFSGLQFPNYSSELNVNALELDDSALYLCASSYYRGHMNTEAFFGQGTRLTVV.

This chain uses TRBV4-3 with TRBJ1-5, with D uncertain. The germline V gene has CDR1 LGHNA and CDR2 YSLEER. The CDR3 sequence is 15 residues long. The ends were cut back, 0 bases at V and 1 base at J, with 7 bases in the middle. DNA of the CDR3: TGCGCCAGCAGCCAAGAATTGCAGAGCAATCAGCCCCAGCATTTT. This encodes CASSQELQSNQPQHF.

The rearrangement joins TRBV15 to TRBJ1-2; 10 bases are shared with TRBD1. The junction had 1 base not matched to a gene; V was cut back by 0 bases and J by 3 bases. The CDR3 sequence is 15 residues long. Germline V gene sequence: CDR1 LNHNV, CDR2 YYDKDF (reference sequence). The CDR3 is CATSRDGTGDYGYTF. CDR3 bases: TGTGCCACCAGCAGAGACGGGACAGGGGACTATGGCTACACCTTC.

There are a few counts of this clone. In DNA, the CDR3 is TGTGCCAGCAGCCGCCAGGGGAATGAGCAGTTCTTC. It encodes CASSRQGNEQFF. The chain uses TRBV6-5 and TRBJ2-1; weak D call: TRBD1 (6 bases). The CDR3 loop spans 12 amino acids. Germline V gene data show CDR1 as MNHEY and CDR2 as SVGAGI. Trimming removed 6 bases from V and 7 bases from J, with 10 bases in between.

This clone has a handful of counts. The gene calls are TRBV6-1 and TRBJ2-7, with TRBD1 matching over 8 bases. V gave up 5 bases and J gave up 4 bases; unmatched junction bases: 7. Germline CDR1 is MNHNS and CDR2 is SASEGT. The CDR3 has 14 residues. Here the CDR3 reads CASSTDRGDYEQYF. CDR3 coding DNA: TGTGCCAGCAGTACAGACAGGGGTGATTACGAGCAGTACTTC.

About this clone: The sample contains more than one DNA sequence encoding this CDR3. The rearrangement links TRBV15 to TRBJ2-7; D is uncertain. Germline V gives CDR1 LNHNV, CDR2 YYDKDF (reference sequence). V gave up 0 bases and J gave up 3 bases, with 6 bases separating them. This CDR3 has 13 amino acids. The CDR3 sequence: CATSRDPDYEQYF. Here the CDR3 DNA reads TGTGCCACCAGCAGAGATCCCGACTACGAGCAGTACTTC.

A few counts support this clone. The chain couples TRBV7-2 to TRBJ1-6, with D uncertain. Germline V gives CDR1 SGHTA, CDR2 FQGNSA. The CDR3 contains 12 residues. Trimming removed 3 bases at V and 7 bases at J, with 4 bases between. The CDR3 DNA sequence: TGTGCCAGCAGCTTGGGGAATTCACCCCTCCACTTT. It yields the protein CASSLGNSPLHF.

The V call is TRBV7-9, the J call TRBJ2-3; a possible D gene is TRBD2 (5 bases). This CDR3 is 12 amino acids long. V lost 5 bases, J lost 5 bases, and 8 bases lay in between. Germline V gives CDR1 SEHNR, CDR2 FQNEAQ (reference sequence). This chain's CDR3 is CASSRAEDTQYF. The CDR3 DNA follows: TGTGCCAGCAGCCGAGCGGAAGATACGCAGTATTTT.

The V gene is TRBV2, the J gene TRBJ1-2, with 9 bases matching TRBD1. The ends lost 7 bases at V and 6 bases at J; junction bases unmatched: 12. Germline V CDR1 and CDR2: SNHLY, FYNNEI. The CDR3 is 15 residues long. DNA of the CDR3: TGTGCCAGCATTCAGGGACAGGGAGAGTTAAATGGCTACACCTTC. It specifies CASIQGQGELNGYTF.

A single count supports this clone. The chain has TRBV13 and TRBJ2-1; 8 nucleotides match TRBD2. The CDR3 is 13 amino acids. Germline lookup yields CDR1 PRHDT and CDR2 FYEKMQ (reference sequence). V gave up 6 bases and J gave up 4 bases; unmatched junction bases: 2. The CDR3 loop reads CASSSGAYNEQFF. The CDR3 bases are TGTGCCAGCAGTAGCGGGGCATACAATGAGCAGTTCTTC.

CDR3 amino acids: CATSRLRDRGEKLFF. CDR3 nucleotide sequence: TGTGCCACCAGCAGACTCCGGGACAGGGGTGAAAAACTGTTTTTT. V usage is TRBV15 and J usage is TRBJ1-4; 10 bases agree with TRBD1. Germline CDR1 and CDR2: LNHNV and YYDKDF (reference sequence). The CDR3 runs 15 residues. Trimming cost V 2 bases and J 7 bases; bases outside gene matches: 4.

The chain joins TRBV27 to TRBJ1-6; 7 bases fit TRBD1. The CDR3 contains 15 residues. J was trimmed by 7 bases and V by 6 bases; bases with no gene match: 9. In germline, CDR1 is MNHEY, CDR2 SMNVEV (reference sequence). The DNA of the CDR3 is TGTGCCAGCAGACGTTTGACAGGGATCAATTCACCCCTCCACTTT. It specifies CASRRLTGINSPLHF.